The sequence of this T cell receptor beta chain was determined in a study of T cells in Graves' hyperthyroidism and ophthalmopathy. The study based diagnoses on clinical symptoms, serum thyroxine and TRAb, thyroid ultrasound and orbital computed tomography. The CDR3 has 13 residues. Germline values: CDR1 DFQATT, CDR2 SNEGSKA (reference sequence). Germline trimming cut 6 bases from V and 4 bases from J; bases unmatched to any gene: 7. Note on this clonotype: Its antigen is unidentified.

Study-level points and caveats: Blood held most thyroid clonotypes expanded above 0.001 frequency.

RNA transcripts gave rise to amplified TCR beta CDR3 regions. First-round RT-PCR of the TCR CDR3 relied on the HTBI primer set. One entry per CDR3 protein, called by TCRdb with MiXCR from the multiplex PCR reads. The sample records 550,000 to 700,000 distinct CDR3 sequences, more than 45% being singletons. Sequenced material: peripheral blood or thyroid tissue (not recorded which). This clonotype was sampled from an adult woman with Graves' disease, either hyperthyroidism or ophthalmopathy (not recorded which). The genes are TRBV20-1 and TRBJ2-5; 8 nucleotides line up with TRBD1. The CDR3 coding sequence is TGCAGTGCGTGGGACAGGCGAGGAGAGACCCAGTACTTC. This sequence encodes CSAWDRRGETQYF.